This T cell receptor beta chain was documented in a study of OX40 agonist ivuxolimab in advanced cancers. Some background on the complete study: Ivuxolimab was an agonistic, fully human IgG2 monoclonal antibody directed against OX40 (CD134), a costimulatory receptor. A male proportion of around 80% and a mean age of approximately 60 years, ranging from about 23 to 90, were recorded for the dose-escalation cohort. Prior anti-PD-1, anti-PD-L1 or anti-CTLA-4 therapy was permitted, and checkpoint inhibitors had been received by 40% to 50% of dose-escalation patients. The paper describes the monotherapy dose-escalation part (N ≈ 52 patients) of the phase I trial of ivuxolimab. Of the roughly 52 dose-escalation patients, hepatocellular carcinoma was present in 19, melanoma in roughly 15, renal cell carcinoma in 9 and head and neck cancer in 9. Peripheral TCRbeta sequencing aimed to test whether ivuxolimab altered TCR sequence diversity and caused clonal T-cell expansion. Intravenous ivuxolimab was administered to patients every 2 weeks at six dose levels: 0.01, 0.1, 0.3, 1.5, 3 and 10 mg/kg. Partial responses occurred in three dose-escalation patients, of whom one had hepatocellular carcinoma and two had cutaneous melanoma.

Patients with autoimmune disease history or receiving systemic immunosuppression were excluded from the trial. Peripheral blood for TCR sequencing was drawn from every dose cohort at baseline, at cycle 4 day 1 and at cycle 7 day 1. The samples were drawn from a first-in-human, open-label, multicenter phase I dose-escalation trial of ivuxolimab. Adults with locally advanced or metastatic melanoma, renal cell, hepatocellular, or head and neck squamous cell carcinoma were enrolled in the trial. Before TCR sequencing, CD4+ and CD8+ T cells were separately sorted from peripheral blood. Overall study results and their limits: At doses of 0.1 to 3.0 mg/kg, clonal expansion of both CD4+ and CD8+ blood T cells was observed from baseline to week 6. After ivuxolimab, expanded clones were on average more numerous among CD8+ T cells than among CD4+ T cells. Partial responders in the 0.1-3.0 mg/kg groups had among the lowest normalized peripheral clonal expansion, especially among CD8+ T cells. The antigen specificity of the clonally expanded peripheral T cells was not determined. Low levels of normalized T-cell clonal expansion were also shown by some nonresponding patients.

Genomic DNA was extracted from sorted cells for sequencing of the TCRbeta CDR3 region. TCRbeta CDR3 regions were sequenced using the immunoSEQ Assay. This immuneACCESS table, as held by TCRdb, lists in-frame sequences with V and J called but not all clones. Of the missing ones, under half trace to an unresolved V gene in checked studies; the others have no known cause. Present in this sample are about 48,000 clones, approximately 84% of which were seen just once. The ten most abundant clones make up 0.9% to 1.2% of the sample. Of note for this clone: Its antigen target is currently unknown. Base qualities are not at hand, and no much larger clone is one base apart.

The material was CD4+ or CD8+ T cells sorted from blood, obtained in a trial of the OX40 agonist ivuxolimab. The origin of this receptor is an adult with an advanced solid tumor such as melanoma, head and neck, liver or kidney cancer.

At the DNA level, the sequence is TGTGCCAGCAGCAAAGGGGAATGGGATGGCTACACCTTC. It is translated as CASSKGEWDGYTF. Recombination joined TRBV21-1 with TRBJ1-2. TRBV21-1 is a pseudogene segment. The CDR3 sequence holds 13 residues, the cysteine and phenylalanine included. Just CDR3 DNA is preserved here, 39 bases in frame from base 1.